A single sample gave rise to the 8 T cell receptor beta chains below, sequenced in a study of blood T cell repertoires in COVID-19. Produced via immunoSEQ multiplex PCR; TCRdb's table is partial and in-frame only. The repertoire holds 350,000 to 450,000 clones, with about 89% as singletons. Source material: peripheral blood. The origin of the receptors is a woman aged 55-69 years with COVID-19, enrolled during active disease.

The chain combines TRBV23-1 with TRBJ1-3, with 8 bases that match TRBD1. TRBV23-1 has ORF status, its function being uncertain. The J segment lost 3 bases and the V segment lost 5 bases, leaving 15 bases of the junction unmatched. There are 18 residues in the CDR3. The CDR3 spells CASSVGQGHDYDGNTIYF. As DNA, the CDR3 is TGCGCCAGCAGTGTAGGACAGGGTCATGATTATGATGGAAACACCATATATTTT.

The chain couples TRBV28 to TRBJ2-2; possible D gene TRBD2, 5 bases. The germline gives CDR1 MDHEN, CDR2 SYDVKM. CDR3 length equals 17 residues. V lost 7 bases and J 4 bases, leaving 22 bases between the germline ends. CDR3 in amino acids: CASNFNPDSSSTGELFF. CDR3 coding DNA: TGTGCCAGCAACTTTAACCCGGACTCATCAAGCACCGGGGAGCTGTTTTTT. The full variable domain, completed using reference TRBV28 and TRBJ2-2, is DVKVTQSSRYLVKRTGEKVFLECVQDMDHENMFWYRQDPGLGLRLIYFSYDVKMKEKGDIPEGYSVSREKKERFSLILESASTNQTSMYLCASNFNPDSSSTGELFFGEGSRLTVL.

This clone has a single count. This chain joins TRBV3-1 (or the pseudogene TRBV3-2) and TRBJ2-1; the D is unclear. CDR1 and CDR2 from the germline V gene are LGHDT and YNNKEL (reference sequence). The germline V and J ends were trimmed by 0 bases and 3 bases, with 12 bases remaining between them. The CDR3 sequence is 16 residues long. The CDR3 DNA is TGTGCCAGCAGCCAAGATCGGTTCGCTTACTACAATGAGCAGTTCTTC. Protein product: CASSQDRFAYYNEQFF.

The rearrangement joins TRBV6-5 to TRBJ2-2; D not resolved. In germline, CDR1 is MNHEY, CDR2 SVGAGI. This CDR3 spans 12 amino acids. The V end was cut by 11 bases, the J end by 6 bases, with 13 bases between. The CDR3 DNA follows: TGTGCCGGAAAGAGCGACTCCGGGGAGCTGTTTTTT. It translates to CAGKSDSGELFF.

The chain is built from TRBV5-4 and TRBJ1-3; D possibly corresponds to TRBD1 (6 bases). This CDR3 has 16 residues. V gave up 4 bases and J gave up 0 bases, with 14 bases separating them. The V gene's germline CDR1 is SGHNT and CDR2 YYREEE (reference sequence). The CDR3 region is CASSPRQEISGNTIYF. CDR3 bases: TGTGCCAGCAGCCCTCGACAGGAGATCTCTGGAAACACCATATATTTT.

The CDR3 loop is CATRGQGRNTIYF. Written as DNA, the CDR3 is TGTGCCACCCGCGGACAGGGCCGAAACACCATATATTTT. V gene TRBV15 combines with J gene TRBJ1-3; 8 bases line up with TRBD1. Germline loops: CDR1 LNHNV, CDR2 YYDKDF (reference sequence). The CDR3 sequence is 13 residues long. After removal of 8 bases from V and 5 bases from J, the junction contained 5 bases not matched to a gene.

The V gene is TRBV4-1, the J gene TRBJ1-1, with D perhaps TRBD1 (6 bases). Germline V gene data show CDR1 as MGHRA and CDR2 as YSYEKL. The CDR3 is made up of 15 amino acids. Trimming cost V 4 bases and J 1 base, with 13 bases left between them. CDR3 region: CASSRDRTPNTEAFF. CDR3 sequence (DNA): TGCGCCAGCAGCCGCGACAGGACACCGAACACTGAAGCTTTCTTT.

This chain uses TRBV10-2 with TRBJ1-5; D is uncertain. Trimming took off 1 base at V and 4 bases at J, with 2 bases between the two ends. Germline loops: CDR1 WSHSY, CDR2 SAAADI. This CDR3 has 12 amino acids. CDR3: CASSELNQPQHF. CDR3 coding DNA: TGCGCCAGCAGTGAGTTAAATCAGCCCCAGCATTTT.